This entry features one T cell receptor (beta chain) sequence. CDR3 size: 11 residues. Germline loops: CDR1 DFQATT, CDR2 SNEGSKA (reference sequence). The sample comes from a study of blood T cells in healthy people across ages. Study-level background: Capture via template switching afforded approximately one barcoded beta molecule per two T cells.

For the second PCR, which ran for about 7 to 12 cycles, a sample-barcoded 5' primer and a J-beta primer mix were used. TCRdb re-called the 5' RACE reads through MiXCR, storing one row per CDR3 protein. The data show 600,000 to 1,000,000 distinct CDR3 sequences, 58% seen once. This TCR was sampled from a man aged 25-40 years in good health. Sequencing was carried out using blood. The chain combines TRBV20-1 with TRBJ2-4; no definite D call. The J call may not be correct, given that the DNA end is closer to TRBJ2-7. The chain's CDR3 is CRARTIYEQYF. DNA for the CDR3: TGCAGGGCGCGGACGATCTACGAGCAGTACTTC.